The T cell receptor (beta chain) described here comes from a study of blood T cell repertoires in COVID-19. Looking at the study overall: Whether acute or convalescent, the COVID-19 samples came from the United States, Italy and Spain.

Original methodology: Amplified reference gene primers provided the basis for estimating nucleated cell counts. The protocol was immunoSEQ multiplex PCR, while the TCRdb copy is restricted to in-frame clones and leaves out a portion. V and J calls and clone size are those listed in that table; D and trimming were worked out from the DNA. The table lists approximately 350,000 clones, about nine tenths of them singletons, with around 7.9% in the top ten. This CDR3 comprises 15 residues. The ends were cut back, 3 bases at V and 5 bases at J, with 16 bases in the middle. Germline CDR1 reads DFQATT; CDR2 reads SNEGSKA (reference sequence).

The chain combines TRBV20-1 with TRBJ1-4; D ambiguous. This receptor was identified in a woman between 65 and 79 years old with COVID-19, enrolled during active disease. Sequenced: peripheral blood. CDR3 DNA: TGCAGTGCTAGTGACCTCGGGTCATCCAATGAAAAACTGTTTTTT. Its protein product is CSASDLGSSNEKLFF.